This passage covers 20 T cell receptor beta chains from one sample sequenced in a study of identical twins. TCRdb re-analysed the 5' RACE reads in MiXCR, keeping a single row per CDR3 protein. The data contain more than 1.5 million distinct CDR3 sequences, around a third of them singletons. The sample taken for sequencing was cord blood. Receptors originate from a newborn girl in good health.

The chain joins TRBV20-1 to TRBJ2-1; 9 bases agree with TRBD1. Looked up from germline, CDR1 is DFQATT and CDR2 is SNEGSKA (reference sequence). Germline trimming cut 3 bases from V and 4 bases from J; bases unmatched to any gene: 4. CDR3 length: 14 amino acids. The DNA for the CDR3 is TGCAGTGCTAGTGACAGGGGGAAATACAATGAGCAGTTCTTC. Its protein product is CSASDRGKYNEQFF.

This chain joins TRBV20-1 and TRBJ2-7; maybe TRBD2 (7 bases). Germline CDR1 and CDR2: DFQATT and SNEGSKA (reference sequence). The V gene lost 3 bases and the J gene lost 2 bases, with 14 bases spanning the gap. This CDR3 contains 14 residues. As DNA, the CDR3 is TGCAGTGCTAGGTCGGGGGGCAACCCCTACGAGCAGTACTTC. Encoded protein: CSARSGGNPYEQYF.

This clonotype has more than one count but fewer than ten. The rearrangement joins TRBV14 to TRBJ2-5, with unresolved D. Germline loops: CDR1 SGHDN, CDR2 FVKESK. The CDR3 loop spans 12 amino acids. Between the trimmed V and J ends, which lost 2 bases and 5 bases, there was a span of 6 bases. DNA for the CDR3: TGTGCCAGCAGCCAAAGCGTTGAGACCCAGTACTTC. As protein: CASSQSVETQYF.

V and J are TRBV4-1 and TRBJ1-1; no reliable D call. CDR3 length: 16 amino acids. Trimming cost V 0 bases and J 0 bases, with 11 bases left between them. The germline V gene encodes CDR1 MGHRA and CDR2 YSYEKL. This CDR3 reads CASSQDLRRLNTEAFF. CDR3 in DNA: TGCGCCAGCAGCCAAGATTTGCGCAGGTTGAACACTGAAGCTTTCTTT.

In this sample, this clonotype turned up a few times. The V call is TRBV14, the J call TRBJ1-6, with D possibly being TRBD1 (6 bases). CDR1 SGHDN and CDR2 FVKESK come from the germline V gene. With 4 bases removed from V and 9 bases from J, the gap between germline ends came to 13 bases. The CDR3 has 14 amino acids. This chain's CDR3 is CASSPNRVGSPLHF. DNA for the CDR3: TGTGCCAGCAGCCCCAACAGGGTTGGTTCACCCCTCCACTTT. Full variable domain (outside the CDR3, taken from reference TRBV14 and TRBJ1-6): EAGVTQFPSHSVIEKGQTVTLRCDPISGHDNLYWYRRVMGKEIKFLLHFVKESKQDESGMPNNRFLAERTGGTYSTLKVQPAELEDSGVYFCASSPNRVGSPLHFGNGTRLTVT.

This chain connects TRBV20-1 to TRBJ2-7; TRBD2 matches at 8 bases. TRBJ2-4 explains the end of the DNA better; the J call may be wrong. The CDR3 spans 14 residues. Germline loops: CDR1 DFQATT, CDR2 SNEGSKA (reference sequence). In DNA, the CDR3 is TGCAGTGCTAGGGTCGCGGGACTAGGAAACATTCAGTACTTC. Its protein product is CSARVAGLGNIQYF.

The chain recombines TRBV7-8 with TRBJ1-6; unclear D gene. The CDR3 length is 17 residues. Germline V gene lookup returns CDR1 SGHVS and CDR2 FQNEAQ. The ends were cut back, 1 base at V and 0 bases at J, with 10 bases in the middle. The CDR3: CASSLVFTSSYNSPLHF. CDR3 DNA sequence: TGTGCCAGCAGCTTAGTATTCACGAGCTCCTATAATTCACCCCTCCACTTT.

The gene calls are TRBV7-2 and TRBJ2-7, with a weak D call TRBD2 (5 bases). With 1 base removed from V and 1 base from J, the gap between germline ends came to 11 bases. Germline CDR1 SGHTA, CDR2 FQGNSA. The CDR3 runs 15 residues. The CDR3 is CASSLVKGGSYEQYF. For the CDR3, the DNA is TGTGCCAGCAGCTTAGTAAAGGGCGGGTCCTACGAGCAGTACTTC.

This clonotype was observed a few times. Written as DNA, the CDR3 is TGTGCCAACCACAACCCAGGCAATTCACCCCTCCACTTT. Amino acids: CANHNPGNSPLHF. The chain carries TRBV2 and TRBJ1-6, with D hard to call. Trimming took 10 bases from V and 7 from J, leaving 14 bases between them. This CDR3 spans 13 amino acids. CDR1 is SNHLY and CDR2 is FYNNEI in the germline V gene. The variable domain in full, completed from reference TRBV2 and TRBJ1-6, reads EPEVTQTPSHQVTQMGQEVILRCVPISNHLYFYWYRQILGQKVEFLVSFYNNEISEKSEIFDDQFSVERPDGSNFTLKIRSTKLEDSAMYFCANHNPGNSPLHFGNGTRLTVT.

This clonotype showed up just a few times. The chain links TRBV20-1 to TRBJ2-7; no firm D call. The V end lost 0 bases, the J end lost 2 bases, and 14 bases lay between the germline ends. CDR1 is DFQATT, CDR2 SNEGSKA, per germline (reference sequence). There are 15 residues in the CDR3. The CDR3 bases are TGCAGTGCTAGAGACTCCGCTCAAAATCCCTACGAGCAGTACTTC. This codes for CSARDSAQNPYEQYF.

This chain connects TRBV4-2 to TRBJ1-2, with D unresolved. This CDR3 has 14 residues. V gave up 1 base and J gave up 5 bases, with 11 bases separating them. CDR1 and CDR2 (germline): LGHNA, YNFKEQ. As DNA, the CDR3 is TGTGCCAGCAGCCAAGTGGCAGCAGCTTATGGCTACACCTTC. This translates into CASSQVAAAYGYTF.

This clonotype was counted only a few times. This chain's CDR3 is CASSYSIAAGPQETQYF. The CDR3 region has the DNA TGTGCCAGCAGTTACTCGATCGCCGCGGGACCCCAAGAGACCCAGTACTTC. The chain recombines TRBV6-6 with TRBJ2-5; D possibly corresponds to TRBD2 (6 bases). The CDR3 covers 17 residues. Germline CDR1 and CDR2: MNHNY and SVGAGI (reference sequence). V gave up 0 bases and J gave up 1 base, with 15 bases separating them.

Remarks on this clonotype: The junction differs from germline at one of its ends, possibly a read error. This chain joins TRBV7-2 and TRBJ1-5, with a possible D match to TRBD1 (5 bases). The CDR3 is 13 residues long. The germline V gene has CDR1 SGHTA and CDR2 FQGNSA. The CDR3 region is CDSSLWGDQPQHF. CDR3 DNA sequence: TGTGACAGCAGCTTATGGGGGGATCAGCCCCAGCATTTT.

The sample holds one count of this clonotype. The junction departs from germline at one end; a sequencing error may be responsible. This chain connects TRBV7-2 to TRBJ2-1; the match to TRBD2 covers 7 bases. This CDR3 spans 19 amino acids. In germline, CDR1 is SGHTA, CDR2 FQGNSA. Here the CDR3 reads CASSLAPSRAGKSYNEQFF. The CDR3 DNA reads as TGTGCCAGCAGCCTAGCGCCCTCTCGAGCGGGAAAGTCCTACAATGAGCAGTTCTTC.

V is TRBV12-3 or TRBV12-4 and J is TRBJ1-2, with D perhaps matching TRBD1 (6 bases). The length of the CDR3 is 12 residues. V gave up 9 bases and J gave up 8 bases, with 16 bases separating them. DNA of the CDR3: TGTGCCAGTTGGGGGGGGGCGAGAGGCTACACCTTC. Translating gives CASWGGARGYTF.

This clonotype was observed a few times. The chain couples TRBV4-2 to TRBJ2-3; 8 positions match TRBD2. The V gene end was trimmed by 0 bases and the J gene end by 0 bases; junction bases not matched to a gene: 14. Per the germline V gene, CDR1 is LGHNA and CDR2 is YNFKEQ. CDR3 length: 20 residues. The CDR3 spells CASSQEPAGEVYPSTDTQYF. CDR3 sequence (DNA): TGTGCCAGCAGCCAAGAGCCAGCGGGAGAGGTTTATCCTAGCACAGATACGCAGTATTTT.

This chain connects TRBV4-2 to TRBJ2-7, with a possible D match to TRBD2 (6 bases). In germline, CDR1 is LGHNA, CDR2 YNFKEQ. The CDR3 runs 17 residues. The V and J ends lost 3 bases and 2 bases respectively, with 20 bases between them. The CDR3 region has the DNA TGTGCCAGCAGCCAGGGCTCCCACCGGGACTTTGCCTACGAGCAGTACTTC. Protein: CASSQGSHRDFAYEQYF.

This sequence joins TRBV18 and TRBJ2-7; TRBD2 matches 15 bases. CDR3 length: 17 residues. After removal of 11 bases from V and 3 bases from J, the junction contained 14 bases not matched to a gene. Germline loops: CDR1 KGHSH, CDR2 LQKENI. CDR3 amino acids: CASQAGLAGGSDYEQYF. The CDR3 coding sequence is TGTGCCTCCCAGGCGGGACTAGCGGGAGGTTCGGACTACGAGCAGTACTTC. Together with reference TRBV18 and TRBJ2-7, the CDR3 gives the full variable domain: NAGVMQNPRHLVRRRGQEARLRCSPMKGHSHVYWYRQLPEEGLKFMVYLQKENIIDESGMPKERFSAEFPKEGPSILRIQQVVRGDSAAYFCASQAGLAGGSDYEQYFGPGTRLTVT.

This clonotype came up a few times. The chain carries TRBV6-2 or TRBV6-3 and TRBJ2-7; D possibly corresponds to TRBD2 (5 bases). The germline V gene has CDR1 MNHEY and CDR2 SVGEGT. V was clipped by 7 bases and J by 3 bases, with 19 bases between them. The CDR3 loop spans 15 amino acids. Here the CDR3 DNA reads TGTGCCAGCATCCAACCGGGGAAGGGCTACTACGAGCAGTACTTC. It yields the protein CASIQPGKGYYEQYF.

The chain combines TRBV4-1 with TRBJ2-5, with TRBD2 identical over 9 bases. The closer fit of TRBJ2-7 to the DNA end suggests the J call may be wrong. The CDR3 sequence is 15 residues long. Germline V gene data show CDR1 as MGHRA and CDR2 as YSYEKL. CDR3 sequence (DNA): TGCGCCAGCAGCCAAAATCTAGCGGGGACCTACGAGCAGTACTTC. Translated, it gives CASSQNLAGTYEQYF.